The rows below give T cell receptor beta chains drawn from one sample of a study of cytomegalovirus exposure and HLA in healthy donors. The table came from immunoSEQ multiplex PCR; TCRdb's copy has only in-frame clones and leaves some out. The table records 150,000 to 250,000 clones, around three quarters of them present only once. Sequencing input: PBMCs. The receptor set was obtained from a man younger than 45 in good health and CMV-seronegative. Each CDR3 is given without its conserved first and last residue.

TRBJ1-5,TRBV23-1,ASSQSISPSRNQPQH
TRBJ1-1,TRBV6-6,ASRPGGADTEAF
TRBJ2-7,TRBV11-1,ASSPGVGPYEQY
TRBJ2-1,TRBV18,ASSPKDFYNEQF
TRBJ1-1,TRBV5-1,ASSWRTGSGTEAF
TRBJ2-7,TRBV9,ASSPASGLIYEQY
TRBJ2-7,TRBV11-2,ASSPDSSYEQY
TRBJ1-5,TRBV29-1,SVPAEGGQPQH
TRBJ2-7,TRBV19,ASSTSGQRAYEQY
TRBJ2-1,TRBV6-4,ASSDSSSSYNEQF
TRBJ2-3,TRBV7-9,ASTLLSSSTDTQY
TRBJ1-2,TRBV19,ASSDRDRTYGYT
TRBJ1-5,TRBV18,ATAAGWDQPQH
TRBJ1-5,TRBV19,ASKTGNLGPQH
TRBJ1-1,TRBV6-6,ASSPHTQGVNTEAF
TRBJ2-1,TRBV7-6,ASSLMAGSLYNEQF
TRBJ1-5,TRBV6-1,ASSEAMGGNQPQH
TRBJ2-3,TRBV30,AWRPVTSDTDTQY
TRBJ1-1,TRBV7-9,ASSLSRGTEAF
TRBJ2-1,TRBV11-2,ASSFGPAEYNEQF
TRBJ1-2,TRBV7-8,ASSLAGQGAAGYT
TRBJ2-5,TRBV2,ASSWAGRQY
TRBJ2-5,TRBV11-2,ASSLGLAGETQY
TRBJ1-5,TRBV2,ASSERTGANQPQH
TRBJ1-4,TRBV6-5,ASSYSGGGEKLF
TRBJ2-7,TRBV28,ASSPGLAGAYEQY
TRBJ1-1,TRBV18,ASSPIILSNTEAF
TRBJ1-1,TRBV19,ASSNLLPGAF
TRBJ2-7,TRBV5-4,ASRGQGAYEQY
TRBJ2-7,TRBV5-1,ASSLGTGAYYEQY
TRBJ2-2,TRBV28,ASSLSGKRNTGELF
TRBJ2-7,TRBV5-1,ASSSFSGYEQY